Shown below are 11 T cell receptor beta chains from a single sample sequenced in a study of regulatory T cells in long-lasting Graves disease. Relying on iRepertoire HTBI primers and Arm-PCR of CDR3 regions, the team built TCR beta libraries. In TCRdb, the multiplex PCR reads were re-called with MiXCR into one record per CDR3 protein. The sample carries hundreds of thousands of distinct CDR3 sequences, 15% to 19% recorded once. Time point of the sample: newly diagnosed GD, antithyroid drugs for less than 3 months. After RNA was extracted from PBMCs, the TCR library was made from it. The source was peripheral blood mononuclear cells (PBMCs), collected at new diagnosis, from a patient treated with antithyroid drugs. The receptors come from a female donor with Graves disease.

This clonotype was recorded many times. V and J are TRBV5-4 and TRBJ1-1, with TRBD1 identical over 7 bases. The V and J ends lost 10 bases and 1 base, in that order; junction bases with no gene match: 7. CDR1 and CDR2 from the germline V gene are SGHNT and YYREEE (reference sequence). There are 13 residues in the CDR3. CDR3: CAGMTGPNTEAFF. The CDR3 nucleotides are TGTGCCGGAATGACAGGGCCGAACACTGAAGCTTTCTTT.

This clonotype has a count of ten or more. The rearrangement uses TRBV12-3 or TRBV12-4 and TRBJ2-1; D uncertain. V was pared by 3 bases and J by 6 bases, with 12 bases between. The length of the CDR3 is 14 residues. DNA for the CDR3: TGTGCCAGCAGTTTCCAATCGACCGGCAATGAGCAGTTCTTC. It codes for CASSFQSTGNEQFF.

A note on this clonotype: This is likely an artifact of a read error, given a far larger clone one base away. The V gene is TRBV7-9, the J gene TRBJ2-2; 7 bases are shared with TRBD1. Per the germline V gene, CDR1 is SEHNR and CDR2 is FQNEAQ (reference sequence). There are 13 residues in the CDR3. Here the CDR3 DNA reads TGTACCAGCAGCCAACAGGGGAGAGGGGAGCTGTTTTTT. Translating it yields CTSSQQGRGELFF.

V and J are TRBV28 and TRBJ2-1; D is possibly TRBD2 (6 bases). In germline, CDR1 is MDHEN, CDR2 SYDVKM. The CDR3 totals 14 residues. V gave up 8 bases and J gave up 0 bases, with 11 bases separating them. The CDR3 here is CASGTRSSYNEQFF. CDR3 sequence (DNA): TGTGCCAGCGGGACTCGGAGCTCCTACAATGAGCAGTTCTTC.

This chain connects TRBV6-1 to TRBJ1-5, with 7 bases aligning to TRBD1. CDR3 length equals 14 residues. V gave up 7 bases and J gave up 1 base; unmatched junction bases: 4. From germline, CDR1 is MNHNS and CDR2 SASEGT. The CDR3 spells CASTETGSNQPQHF. The CDR3 region has the DNA TGTGCCAGCACCGAGACAGGGAGCAATCAGCCCCAGCATTTT.

This clonotype appeared many times. The V gene is TRBV7-9, the J gene TRBJ2-7; perhaps TRBD2 as D (6 bases). The CDR3 is made up of 14 amino acids. The V end lost 3 bases, the J end lost 3 bases, and 12 bases lay between the germline ends. Per germline, CDR1 SEHNR and CDR2 FQNEAQ (reference sequence). For the CDR3, the DNA is TGTGCCAGCAGCTTGGGGGGAGCGGACTACGAGCAGTACTTC. Translated, it gives CASSLGGADYEQYF.

This clonotype came up a few times. The DNA for the CDR3 is TGTGCCAGCAGTCCAAGACAGGGGCGCGAGGGGGACTATGGCTACACCTTC. Residues: CASSPRQGREGDYGYTF. The chain recombines TRBV7-9 with TRBJ1-2; 8 bases match TRBD1. CDR1 and CDR2 from the germline V gene are SEHNR and FQNEAQ (reference sequence). The CDR3 sequence is 17 residues long. V lost 6 bases, J lost 3 bases, and 15 bases stayed unmatched.

This clonotype came up many times. This rearrangement joins TRBV12-3 or TRBV12-4 to TRBJ2-1, with D tentatively TRBD1 (6 bases). There are 12 residues in the CDR3. Trimming stripped 5 bases from V and 6 bases from J, with 8 bases between. The CDR3 protein is CASSRDINEQFF. The DNA for the CDR3 is TGTGCCAGCAGTAGGGACATCAATGAGCAGTTCTTC.

There are many counts of this clonotype. This rearrangement joins TRBV5-5 to TRBJ2-5; D not resolved. Germline loops: CDR1 SGHKS, CDR2 YYEKEE (reference sequence). V gave up 5 bases and J gave up 3 bases, with 11 bases separating them. This CDR3 contains 13 residues. In nucleotides, the CDR3 is TGTGCCAGCAGATCCGGCGGCGAAGAGACCCAGTACTTC. Translation gives CASRSGGEETQYF. The full variable domain, its missing parts supplied by reference TRBV5-5 and TRBJ2-5, is DAGVTQSPTHLIKTRGQQVTLRCSPISGHKSVSWYQQVLGQGPQFIFQYYEKEERGRGNFPDRFSARQFPNYSSELNVNALLLGDSALYLCASRSGGEETQYFGPGTRLLVL.

The chain recombines TRBV10-2 with TRBJ1-1, with D perhaps matching TRBD1 (5 bases). Germline V gives CDR1 WSHSY, CDR2 SAAADI. V was trimmed by 2 bases and J by 7 bases, leaving 14 bases between them. The CDR3 loop spans 14 amino acids. The CDR3 region has the DNA TGCGCCAGCAGTGAGGGGGACTCCACAGATGAAGCTTTCTTT. This translates into CASSEGDSTDEAFF.

This clonotype has at least ten counts. At one end, the junction sequence differs from germline, possibly due to a read error. The V call is TRBV30, the J call TRBJ2-1; weak D call: TRBD2 (5 bases). This CDR3 contains 12 residues. Per the germline V gene, CDR1 is GTSNPN and CDR2 is SVGIG (reference sequence). As DNA, the CDR3 is TGTGCCTGGAGTGTACTGGGTAGAGGGCGTCACTTC. This encodes CAWSVLGRGRHF.